This T cell receptor beta chain came from a study of patients and donors after allogeneic stem cell transplantation. This clonotype was seen just once. Using its own MiXCR run on the RT-PCR reads, TCRdb lists one record per CDR3 protein. Among approximately 200,000 distinct CDR3 sequences, around 40% were seen once, and the ten largest hold 11%. The specimen sequenced was blood, either unsorted or a sorted T cell fraction (not recorded which). This TCR came from a human donor who was either an allogeneic HSCT recipient or a stem cell or donor lymphocyte infusion donor (not recorded which). It is not recorded whose cells these are; they may come from a transplant donor.

The CDR3 DNA reads TGTGCCAGCAGCCAAGTTTCAGGGGATAGCAATCAGCCCCAGCATTTT. Residues: CASSQVSGDSNQPQHF. The chain joins TRBV4-2 to TRBJ1-5; a possible D gene is TRBD1 (6 bases). Trimming removed 1 base from V and 0 bases from J, with 10 bases in between. In germline, CDR1 is LGHNA, CDR2 YNFKEQ. This CDR3 is built from 16 residues.